This entry lists 5 T cell receptor beta chains sequenced from one sample in a study of CD8+CD57+ T cells in acquired aplastic anemia. CDR3 and TCR beta VDJ profiling relied on a genomic DNA template. Via MiXCR, TCRdb re-called the reads, giving one row per CDR3 protein. Of approximately 150,000 distinct CDR3 sequences in the sample, approximately 51% are singletons; the top ten hold 2.5% to 4%. CD8+CD57+ cell expansion had been shown by flow cytometry in patients chosen for sequencing. Sequenced sample: sorted CD4+, CD8+, or CD8+CD57+ T cells (not recorded which) from PBMCs. The receptor source for this set is a human donor with aplastic anemia.

This clonotype was counted many times. CDR3 sequence reads: CSARGRITSPLHF. CDR3 sequence (DNA): TGCAGTGCTAGGGGCAGGATTACTTCACCCCTCCACTTT. The chain is built from TRBV20-1 and TRBJ1-6; D unclear. From germline, CDR1 is DFQATT and CDR2 SNEGSKA (reference sequence). The ends were cut back, 3 bases at V and 9 bases at J, with 12 bases in the middle. This CDR3 has 13 residues.

The chain links TRBV4-2 to TRBJ2-3; D ambiguous. Looked up from germline, CDR1 is LGHNA and CDR2 is YNFKEQ. Trimming shortened V by 0 bases and J by 6 bases, and 16 bases separated the two germline ends. The CDR3 is 16 residues long. This CDR3 is CASSQETQWVGDTQYF. CDR3 in DNA: TGTGCCAGCAGCCAAGAGACGCAGTGGGTAGGCGATACGCAGTATTTT.

The rearrangement uses TRBV20-1 and TRBJ2-1; 8 bases agree with TRBD1. This CDR3 has 17 residues. Germline V gene sequence: CDR1 DFQATT, CDR2 SNEGSKA (reference sequence). With V trimmed by 5 bases and J by 3 bases, 15 bases remained unmatched. Here the CDR3 DNA reads TGCAGTGCTCCGACCGGAACAGGGGGTAGTCTCTACAATGAGCAGTTCTTC. Amino acid sequence: CSAPTGTGGSLYNEQFF.

The rearrangement links TRBV5-1 to TRBJ2-5, with D perhaps TRBD1 (7 bases). The CDR3 has 18 residues. Germline CDR1 is SGHRS and CDR2 is YFSETQ. V lost 4 bases to trimming and J lost 1 base, with 23 bases between them. The CDR3 DNA reads as TGCGCCAGCAGCGCCGGGACTGCAGGGGGGCCTCTCCAAGAGACCCAGTACTTC. Residues: CASSAGTAGGPLQETQYF.

This chain connects TRBV2 to TRBJ1-1; D may be TRBD1 (6 bases). The germline V and J ends were trimmed by 5 bases and 5 bases, with 15 bases remaining between them. The V gene's germline CDR1 is SNHLY and CDR2 FYNNEI. The CDR3 contains 14 residues. The CDR3 DNA is TGTGCCAGCAGTTGGACAGCCACGGGGACTGAAGCTTTCTTT. The encoded protein is CASSWTATGTEAFF.